This T cell receptor (beta chain) was identified during a study of CD8+CD57+ T cells in acquired aplastic anemia (dated by TCRdb to the late 2010s). For context, the study as a whole: A mean of roughly 2.9 ug of DNA, ranging from roughly 0.17 to 30 ug, was extracted from sorted CD4+ and CD8+ cells. A CD8+CD57+ expansion meant a frequency higher than the mean frequency seen in healthy subjects.

Patients chosen for sequencing had shown expansion of CD8+CD57+ cells by flow cytometry. Every patient had severe acquired aplastic anemia, diagnosed using the International Study of Aplastic Anemia and Agranulocytosis and Camitta criteria. Patients had received no therapy at the time of blood sampling. In this study, sorted CD4+ and CD8+ T cells from the blood of healthy subjects and of severe aplastic anemia patients had their TCR repertoires deep-sequenced. Patients were enrolled in the USA under clinicaltrials.gov protocols 00001620, 01623167, 00001397, 00071045, 00081523 and 00961064. Ficoll-Paque density gradient centrifugation was used to isolate peripheral blood mononuclear cells. CD4+ and CD8+ T cells were sorted by FACS or magnetic beads before DNA extraction. What the research found in general, with its limitations: No significant difference in CD8+ Simpson's diversity was found between patients and healthy controls (P=0.060). About 30 CD8+ CDR3 sequences were found to be shared between patients and controls, but these sequences appeared to be highly expressed in patients and within the immunodominant clones of the patients.

Profiling of TCR beta VDJ combinations and CDR3 sequences used genomic DNA as the template. An Illumina HiSeq 2000 was used for TCR repertoire sequencing. The paper's data handling went like this. TRBV/TRBJ rearrangement plots, CDR3 size and DJ length profiles, and Simpson's diversity index were used to evaluate the repertoires. The immunodominant clone was defined as the most abundant DNA sequence in deep sequencing data. CDR3 amino acid sequences were checked for sharing between subjects and were compared against published repertoires and the VDJdb database. TCRdb's own reprocessing of the public reads used fastp at Q25 and MiXCR and kept productive beta chains. Each CDR3 protein gets just one entry, which takes the most common genes and DNA from the rows behind it. These V and J calls rely on TCRdb rather than the paper's analysis. The sample records some 120,000 distinct CDR3 sequences, about 43% of which are singletons. Together, the top ten hold about 2.6% of the sample.

The CDR3 goes from the cysteine to the phenylalanine over 14 residues. Only the CDR3 DNA is retained, 42 bases long and in frame from the first base. Based on the germline V gene, the CDR1 and CDR2 sequences are MDHEN and SYDVKM. This clonotype appeared a few times. It lacks a known antigen. Its ends do not fully match the called genes, so a read error is possible. The sequence joins TRBV28 to TRBJ2-1, and TRBD1 matches 7 of the central bases. The sample comprised sorted CD4+, CD8+, or CD8+CD57+ T cells (not recorded which) from PBMCs. The receptor comes from a human donor with aplastic anemia. CDR3 sequence: CASRGTVLLNERFF. The sequence in DNA is TGTGCCAGCAGGGGGACAGTCCTACTCAATGAGCGGTTCTTC. Reference TRBV28 and TRBJ2-1 proteins supply the regions before and after the CDR3; the full variable domain is: DVKVTQSSRYLVKRTGEKVFLECVQDMDHENMFWYRQDPGLGLRLIYFSYDVKMKEKGDIPEGYSVSREKKERFSLILESASTNQTSMYLCASRGTVLLNERFFGPGTRLTVL.